The T cell receptor (beta chain) under discussion was sequenced for a study of human T cells and chemical hapten exposure. Overall study: DPC 0.01% went on the upper back by patch test, with reading at 6 days. From small differences in pooled library volume came most of the variation in per-sample TCR yields.

Individual cDNA molecules in this library carried unique molecular identifiers. TCRdb processed the RACE reads anew with MiXCR; each CDR3 protein has one entry. The profile shows around 190,000 distinct CDR3 sequences, 20% to 25% of them singletons. Specified time point: patch test 1, 2 weeks after DPC sensitization. Treatment denoted: therapeutic diphenylcyclopropenone sensitization with weekly scalp DPC. Every donor had alopecia and was 18 to 70 years old; all were suitable for DPC. CDR1 is SNHLY, CDR2 FYNNEI, per germline. V gave up 4 bases and J gave up 5 bases; unmatched junction bases: 6. This CDR3 comprises 15 residues.

The J gene is TRBJ2-2, the V gene TRBV2; 8 positions match TRBD2. The TCR sequence derives from a woman between 45 and 65 years old with alopecia areata. Some clones in this sample may be carry-over from other donors' samples. The sequenced sample was whole blood, obtained in connection with sensitization to the hapten diphenylcyclopropenone (DPC). CDR3 amino acids: CASSVTAGDTGELFF. Here the CDR3 DNA reads TGTGCCAGCAGTGTAACAGCGGGAGATACCGGGGAGCTGTTTTTT.